Reported below is one T cell receptor beta chain. Its matching antigen is unknown. The data are from a study of chemoradiotherapy in HPV16-positive cancers. Points from the study as a whole: Functional assays defining HPV-specific T cells used only a couple of HPV16-positive patients. Candidate HPV-specific clones and E7-related TCR motifs grew in tumor during treatment. In HPV16-positive patients, HPV-responsive T-cell expansion tracked better recurrence-free survival.

Repeated repertoire sampling spanned the course of chemoradiotherapy. The CDR3 is made up of 16 amino acids. V trimming: 4 bases; J trimming: 5 bases; junction bases outside the gene matches: 13. From germline, CDR1 is SGHDT and CDR2 YYEEEE. Assay: immunoSEQ multiplex PCR; the TCRdb copy retains only in-frame clones and omits some. The table includes tens of thousands of clones, about 80% detected once. The input for sequencing was blood, taken from a patient who underwent chemoradiotherapy. This clonotype originated in a human donor with HPV-associated anogenital cancer. This chain joins TRBV5-6 and TRBJ2-5; 8 bases are a match to TRBD1. CDR3 DNA sequence: TGTGCCAGCAGCCTAAGGACAGGGAGGTACGGGGAGACCCAGTACTTC. This gives the protein CASSLRTGRYGETQYF.